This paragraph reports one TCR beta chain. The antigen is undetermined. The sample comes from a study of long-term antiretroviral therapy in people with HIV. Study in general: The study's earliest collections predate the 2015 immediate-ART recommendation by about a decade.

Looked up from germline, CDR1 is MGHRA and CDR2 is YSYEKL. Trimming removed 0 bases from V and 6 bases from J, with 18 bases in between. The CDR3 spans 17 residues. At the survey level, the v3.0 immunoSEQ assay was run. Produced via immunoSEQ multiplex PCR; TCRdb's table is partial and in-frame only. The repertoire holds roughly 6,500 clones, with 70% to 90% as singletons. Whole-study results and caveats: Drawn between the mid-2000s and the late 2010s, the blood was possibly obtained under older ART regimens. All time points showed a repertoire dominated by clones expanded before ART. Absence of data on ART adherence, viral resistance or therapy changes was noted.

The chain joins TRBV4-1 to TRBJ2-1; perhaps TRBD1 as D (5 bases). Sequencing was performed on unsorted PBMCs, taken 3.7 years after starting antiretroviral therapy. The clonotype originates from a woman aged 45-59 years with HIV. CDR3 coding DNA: TGCGCCAGCAGCCAAGAAGGGGCATTCGTCGCCGGCAATGAGCAGTTCTTC. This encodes CASSQEGAFVAGNEQFF.